This entry features one T cell receptor (beta chain) sequence. This sample was included in a study of blood T cell repertoires in COVID-19. Study in general: From the United States, Italy and Spain came samples of acute and convalescent COVID-19. PBMCs, B-cell-depleted T cells, or T cells provided the cDNA or gDNA that made up the material.

V gave up 5 bases and J gave up 6 bases, with 13 bases separating them. This CDR3 is built from 13 residues. Germline loops: CDR1 LGHDT, CDR2 YNNKEL (reference sequence). Original methodology: From reference gene primer amplification, estimates of nucleated cell counts were derived. Sequencing was performed with immunoSEQ multiplex PCR; in TCRdb, only in-frame clones are kept and a portion is missing. V, J and clone size are those of that table, while D and trimming were read from the DNA. The repertoire holds about 62,000 clones, with 70% to 80% as singletons. The clonotype was recovered from a man between 60 and 75 years old with acute or convalescent COVID-19. The chain joins TRBV3-1 (or the pseudogene TRBV3-2) to TRBJ1-2, with D possibly being TRBD1 (5 bases). The sample consisted of peripheral blood. The chain's CDR3 is CASSINTGHGYTF. CDR3 DNA sequence: TGTGCCAGCAGCATTAACACAGGCCATGGCTACACCTTC.